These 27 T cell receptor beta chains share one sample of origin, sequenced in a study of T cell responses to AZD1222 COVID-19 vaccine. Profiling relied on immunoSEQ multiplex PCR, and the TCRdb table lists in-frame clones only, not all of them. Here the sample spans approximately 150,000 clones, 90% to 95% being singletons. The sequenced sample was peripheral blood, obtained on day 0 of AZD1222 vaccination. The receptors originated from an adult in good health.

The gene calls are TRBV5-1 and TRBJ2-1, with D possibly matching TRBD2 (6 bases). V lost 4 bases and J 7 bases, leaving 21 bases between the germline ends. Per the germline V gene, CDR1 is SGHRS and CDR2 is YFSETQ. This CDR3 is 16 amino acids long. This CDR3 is CASSTRTGTPPNEQFF. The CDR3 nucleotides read TGCGCCAGCAGCACAAGGACCGGGACTCCCCCTAATGAGCAGTTCTTC.

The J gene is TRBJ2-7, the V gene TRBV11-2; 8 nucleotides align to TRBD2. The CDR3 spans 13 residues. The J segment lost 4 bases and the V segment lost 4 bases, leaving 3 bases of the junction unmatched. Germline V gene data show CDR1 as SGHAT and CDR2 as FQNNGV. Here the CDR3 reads CASSYPGGYEQYF. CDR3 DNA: TGTGCCAGCAGCTACCCGGGGGGGTACGAGCAGTACTTC.

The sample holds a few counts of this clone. The CDR3 DNA is TGTTCCTTTAGGGGGTACGAGCAGTACTTC. Its translation: CSFRGYEQYF. The V and J genes are TRBV12-5 and TRBJ2-7, with a tentative D call TRBD1 (6 bases). Germline V gives CDR1 LGHNT, CDR2 FRNRAP. CDR3 size: 10 residues.

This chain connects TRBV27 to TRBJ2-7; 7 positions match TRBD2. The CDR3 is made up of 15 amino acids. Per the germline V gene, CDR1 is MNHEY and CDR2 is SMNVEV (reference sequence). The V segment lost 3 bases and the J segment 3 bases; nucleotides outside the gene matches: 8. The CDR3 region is CASSFTGGTYYEQYF. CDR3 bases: TGTGCCAGCAGTTTCACCGGGGGGACTTACTACGAGCAGTACTTC.

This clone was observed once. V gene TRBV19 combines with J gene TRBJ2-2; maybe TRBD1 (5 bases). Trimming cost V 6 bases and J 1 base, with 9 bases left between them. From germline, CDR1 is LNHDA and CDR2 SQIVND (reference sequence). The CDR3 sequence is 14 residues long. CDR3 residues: CASRQGMNTGELFF. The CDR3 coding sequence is TGTGCCAGTAGGCAGGGTATGAACACCGGGGAGCTGTTTTTT.

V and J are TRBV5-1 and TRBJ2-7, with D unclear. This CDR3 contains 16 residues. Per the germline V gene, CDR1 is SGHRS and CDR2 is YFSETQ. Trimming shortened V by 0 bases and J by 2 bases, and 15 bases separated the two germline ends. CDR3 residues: CASSLGWGFSTYEQYF. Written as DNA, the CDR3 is TGCGCCAGCAGCTTGGGGTGGGGATTTTCTACCTACGAGCAGTACTTC.

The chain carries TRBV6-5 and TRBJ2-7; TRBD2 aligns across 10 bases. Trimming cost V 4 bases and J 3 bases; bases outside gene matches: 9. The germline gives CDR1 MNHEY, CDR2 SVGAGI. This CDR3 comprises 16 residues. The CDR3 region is CASSLGVPSGSYEQYF. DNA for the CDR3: TGTGCCAGCAGTTTAGGGGTTCCTAGCGGGAGCTACGAGCAGTACTTC.

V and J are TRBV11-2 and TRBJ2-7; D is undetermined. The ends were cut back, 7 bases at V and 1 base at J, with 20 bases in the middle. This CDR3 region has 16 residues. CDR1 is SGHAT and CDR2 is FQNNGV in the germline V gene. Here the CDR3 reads CASTPIRSSPSYEQYF. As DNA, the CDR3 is TGTGCCAGCACCCCCATAAGGTCCAGTCCTTCCTACGAGCAGTACTTC.

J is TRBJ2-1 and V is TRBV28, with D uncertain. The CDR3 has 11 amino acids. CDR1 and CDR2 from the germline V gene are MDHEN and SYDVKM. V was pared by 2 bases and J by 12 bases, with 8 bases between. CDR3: CASSLREGQFF. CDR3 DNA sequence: TGTGCCAGCAGTTTAAGGGAAGGGCAGTTCTTC. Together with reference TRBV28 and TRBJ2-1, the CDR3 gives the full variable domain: DVKVTQSSRYLVKRTGEKVFLECVQDMDHENMFWYRQDPGLGLRLIYFSYDVKMKEKGDIPEGYSVSREKKERFSLILESASTNQTSMYLCASSLREGQFFGPGTRLTVL.

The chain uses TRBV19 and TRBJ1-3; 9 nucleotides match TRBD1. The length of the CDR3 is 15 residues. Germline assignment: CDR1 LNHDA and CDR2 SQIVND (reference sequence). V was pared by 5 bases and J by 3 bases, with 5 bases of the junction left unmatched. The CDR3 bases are TGTGCCAGTAGTGTACAGGGGGCGAGTGGAAACACCATATATTTT. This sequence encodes CASSVQGASGNTIYF.

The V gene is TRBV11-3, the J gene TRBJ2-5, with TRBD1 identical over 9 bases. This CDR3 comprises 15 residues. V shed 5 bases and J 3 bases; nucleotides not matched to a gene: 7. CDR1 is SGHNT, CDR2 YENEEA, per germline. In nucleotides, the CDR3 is TGTGCCAGCAGCAAGTTCGGACAGGGGAAAGAGACCCAGTACTTC. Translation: CASSKFGQGKETQYF.

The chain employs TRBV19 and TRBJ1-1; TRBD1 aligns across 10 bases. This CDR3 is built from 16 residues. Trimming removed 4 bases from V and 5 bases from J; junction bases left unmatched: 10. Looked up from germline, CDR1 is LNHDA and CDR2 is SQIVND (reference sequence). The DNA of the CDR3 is TGTGCCAGTAGTAATCTGGGACAGGGGAAAGGGACTGAAGCTTTCTTT. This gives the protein CASSNLGQGKGTEAFF.

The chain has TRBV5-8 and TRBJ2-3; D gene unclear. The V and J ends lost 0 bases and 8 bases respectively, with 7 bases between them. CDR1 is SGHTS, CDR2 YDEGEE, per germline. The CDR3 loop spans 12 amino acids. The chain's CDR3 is CASSLETGTQYF. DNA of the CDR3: TGTGCCAGCAGCTTGGAGACGGGTACGCAGTATTTT.

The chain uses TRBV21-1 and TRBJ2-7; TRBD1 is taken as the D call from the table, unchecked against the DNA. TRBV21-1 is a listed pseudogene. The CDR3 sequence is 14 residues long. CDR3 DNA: TGTGCCAGCAGCAAGGGCAGGTGGACCTACGAGCAGTACTTC. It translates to CASSKGRWTYEQYF.

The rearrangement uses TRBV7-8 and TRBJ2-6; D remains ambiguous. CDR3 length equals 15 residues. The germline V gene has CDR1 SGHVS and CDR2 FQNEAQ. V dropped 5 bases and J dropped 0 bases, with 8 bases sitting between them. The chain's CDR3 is CASSVTASGANVLTF. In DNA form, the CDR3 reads TGTGCCAGCAGCGTCACAGCCTCTGGGGCCAACGTCCTGACTTTC.

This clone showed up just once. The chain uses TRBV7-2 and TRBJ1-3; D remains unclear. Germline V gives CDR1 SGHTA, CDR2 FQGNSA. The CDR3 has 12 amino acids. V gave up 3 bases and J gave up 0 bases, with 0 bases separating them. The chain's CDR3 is CASSFSGNTIYF. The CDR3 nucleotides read TGTGCCAGCAGCTTCTCTGGAAACACCATATATTTT.

This CDR3 reads CSVELQVPKAFF. CDR3 sequence (DNA): TGCAGCGTTGAACTGCAGGTTCCTAAGGCTTTCTTT. The rearrangement uses TRBV29-1 and TRBJ1-1, with unresolved D. Trimming cost V 2 bases and J 11 bases, with 15 bases left between them. This CDR3 comprises 12 residues. Germline V gene data show CDR1 as SQVTM and CDR2 as ANQGSEA.

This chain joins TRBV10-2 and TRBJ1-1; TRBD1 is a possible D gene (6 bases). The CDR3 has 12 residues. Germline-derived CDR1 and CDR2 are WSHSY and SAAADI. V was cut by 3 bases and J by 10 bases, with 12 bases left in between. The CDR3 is CASSDGVQGAFF. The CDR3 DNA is TGCGCCAGCAGTGATGGAGTACAGGGAGCTTTCTTT.

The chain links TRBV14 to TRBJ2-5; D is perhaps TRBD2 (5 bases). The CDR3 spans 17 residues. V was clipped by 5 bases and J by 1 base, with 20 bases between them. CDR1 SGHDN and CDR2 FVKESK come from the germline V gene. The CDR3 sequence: CASSWTDPYTSQETQYF. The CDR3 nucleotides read TGTGCCAGCAGCTGGACTGATCCATACACATCCCAAGAGACCCAGTACTTC. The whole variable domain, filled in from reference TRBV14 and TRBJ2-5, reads EAGVTQFPSHSVIEKGQTVTLRCDPISGHDNLYWYRRVMGKEIKFLLHFVKESKQDESGMPNNRFLAERTGGTYSTLKVQPAELEDSGVYFCASSWTDPYTSQETQYFGPGTRLLVL.

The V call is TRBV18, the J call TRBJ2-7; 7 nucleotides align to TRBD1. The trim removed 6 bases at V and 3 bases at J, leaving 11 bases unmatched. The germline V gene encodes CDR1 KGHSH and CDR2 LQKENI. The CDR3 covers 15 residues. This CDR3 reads CASSGQDRAYYEQYF. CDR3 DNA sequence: TGTGCCAGCTCTGGACAGGACCGGGCGTACTACGAGCAGTACTTC. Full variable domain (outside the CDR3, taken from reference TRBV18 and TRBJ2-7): NAGVMQNPRHLVRRRGQEARLRCSPMKGHSHVYWYRQLPEEGLKFMVYLQKENIIDESGMPKERFSAEFPKEGPSILRIQQVVRGDSAAYFCASSGQDRAYYEQYFGPGTRLTVT.

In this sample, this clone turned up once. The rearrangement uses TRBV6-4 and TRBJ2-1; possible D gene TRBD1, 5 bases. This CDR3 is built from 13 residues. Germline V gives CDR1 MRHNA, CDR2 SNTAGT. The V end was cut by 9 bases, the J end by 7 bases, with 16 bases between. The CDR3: CARLLRVGNEQFF. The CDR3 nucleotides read TGTGCCAGGCTACTCAGGGTGGGAAATGAGCAGTTCTTC.

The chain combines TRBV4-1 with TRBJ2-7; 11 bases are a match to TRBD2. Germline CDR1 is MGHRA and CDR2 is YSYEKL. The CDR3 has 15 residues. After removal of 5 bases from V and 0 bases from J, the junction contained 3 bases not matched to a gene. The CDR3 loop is CASSETSGVSYEQYF. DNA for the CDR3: TGCGCCAGCAGCGAGACTAGCGGGGTCTCCTACGAGCAGTACTTC.

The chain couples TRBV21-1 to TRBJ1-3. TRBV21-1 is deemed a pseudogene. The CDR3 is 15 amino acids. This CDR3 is CASSGRLGAGNTIYF. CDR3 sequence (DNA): TGTGCCAGCAGCGGCCGGTTGGGGGCTGGAAACACCATATATTTT.

The CDR3 DNA reads TGTGCCAGCAGTGACCCAGGGAGAGATGGCTACACCTTC. This encodes CASSDPGRDGYTF. This rearrangement joins TRBV9 to TRBJ1-2; D might be TRBD1 (5 bases). With 5 bases removed from V and 6 bases from J, the gap between germline ends came to 14 bases. This CDR3 has 13 residues. Germline V gene data show CDR1 as SGDLS and CDR2 as YYNGEE.

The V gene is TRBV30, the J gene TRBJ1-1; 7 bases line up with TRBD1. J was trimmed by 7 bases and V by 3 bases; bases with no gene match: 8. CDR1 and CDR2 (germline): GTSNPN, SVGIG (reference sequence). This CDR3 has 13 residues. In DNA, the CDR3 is TGTGCCTGGAGCGCAGGGACAGCGGTTGAAGCTTTCTTT. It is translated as CAWSAGTAVEAFF.

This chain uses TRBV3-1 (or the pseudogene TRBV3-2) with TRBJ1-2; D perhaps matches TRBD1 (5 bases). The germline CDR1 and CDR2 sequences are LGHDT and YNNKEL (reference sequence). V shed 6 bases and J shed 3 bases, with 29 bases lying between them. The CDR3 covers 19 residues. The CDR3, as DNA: TGTGCCAGCAGACAAACGGAAATCTTGGGAGAGGGGCCCCACTATGGCTACACCTTC. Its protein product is CASRQTEILGEGPHYGYTF.

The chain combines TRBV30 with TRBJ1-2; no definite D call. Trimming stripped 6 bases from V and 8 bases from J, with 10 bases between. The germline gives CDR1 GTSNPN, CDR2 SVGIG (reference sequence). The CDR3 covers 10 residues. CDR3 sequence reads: CACTTGGYTF. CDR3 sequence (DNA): TGTGCCTGTACGACTGGGGGCTACACCTTC.